There are a few counts of the clone carrying this T cell receptor (beta chain). The antigen remains unidentified. The record originates from a study of T cells after yellow fever vaccination. Study results and caveats: Only a small proportion of the clonotypes turned up in both the CD4 and the CD8 compartments, likely arising from convergent recombination. At around 95% for CD4 and just over 85% for CD8, most primary-vaccination clones showed up again after the booster.

TCRdb used MiXCR to reprocess the 5' RACE reads, holding one entry per CDR3 protein. Of roughly 520,000 distinct CDR3 sequences in the sample, 20% to 25% were seen once. The sequences come from PBMCs, collected 21 days after the first yellow fever vaccination. The TCR comes from a man younger than 30 who received the YFV17D yellow fever vaccine.

The CDR3 spells CASSFSAGGGGNTEAFF. The CDR3 DNA is TGTGCCAGCAGCTTCTCCGCCGGGGGGGGAGGGAACACTGAAGCTTTCTTT. This sequence joins TRBV7-9 and TRBJ1-1, with TRBD1 as a possible D gene (5 bases). Trimming removed 3 bases from V and 1 base from J, with 18 bases in between. The length of the CDR3 is 17 residues. The germline gives CDR1 SEHNR, CDR2 FQNEAQ (reference sequence).